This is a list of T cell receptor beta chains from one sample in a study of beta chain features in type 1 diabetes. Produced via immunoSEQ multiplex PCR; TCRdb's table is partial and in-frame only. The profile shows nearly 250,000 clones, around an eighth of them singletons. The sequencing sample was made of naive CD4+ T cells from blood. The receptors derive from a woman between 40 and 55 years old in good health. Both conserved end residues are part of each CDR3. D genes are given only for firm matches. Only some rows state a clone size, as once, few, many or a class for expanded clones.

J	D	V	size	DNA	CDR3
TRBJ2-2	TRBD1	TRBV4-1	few	TGCGCCAGCAGCCGCCCGGGACAGGGGGCCGGGGAGCTGTTTTTT	CASSRPGQGAGELFF
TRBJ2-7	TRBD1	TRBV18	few	TGTGCCAGCTCACCGTCGACAGGGGGCTCCTACGAGCAGTACTTC	CASSPSTGGSYEQYF
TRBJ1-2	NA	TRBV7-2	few	TGTGCCAGCAGCTTAGGGGCAGTCTATGGCTACACCTTC	CASSLGAVYGYTF
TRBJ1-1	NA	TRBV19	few	TGTGCCAGTAACGTCGACAGTGGGAGGGCTTTCTTT	CASNVDSGRAFF
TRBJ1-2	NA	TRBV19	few	TGTGCCAGTAAACCGGGAACTAACTATGGCTACACCTTC	CASKPGTNYGYTF
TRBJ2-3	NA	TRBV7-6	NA	TGTGCCAGCAGCTCAGGGGAAACGCAGTATTTT	CASSSGETQYF
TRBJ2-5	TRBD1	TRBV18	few	TGTGCCAGCTCACCGCGTACAGGGGGCCAAGAGACCCAGTACTTC	CASSPRTGGQETQYF
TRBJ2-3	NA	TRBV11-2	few	TGTGCCAGCAGCTCGAGACCAGGGGTTGGCACAGATACGCAGTATTTT	CASSSRPGVGTDTQYF
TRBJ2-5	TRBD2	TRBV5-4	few	TGTGCCAGCAGCTTGATGACTAGCGGCCAAGAGACCCAGTACTTC	CASSLMTSGQETQYF
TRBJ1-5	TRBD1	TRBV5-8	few	TGTGCCAGCAGCCCGGACAGGGGGAGGAACAATCAGCCCCAGCATTTT	CASSPDRGRNNQPQHF
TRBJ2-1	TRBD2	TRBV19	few	TGTGCCAGTACTGTAAGGGGGTCTAGCGGGGGGGCCTTTGAGCAGTTCTTC	CASTVRGSSGGAFEQFF
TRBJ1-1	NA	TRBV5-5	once	TGTGCCAGCAGCTGGGCCCCCTTAGAGAAAGCTTTCTTT	CASSWAPLEKAFF
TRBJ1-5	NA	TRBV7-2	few	TGTGCCAGCAGCCCCCGGGGTAATAGCAATCAGCCCCAGCATTTT	CASSPRGNSNQPQHF
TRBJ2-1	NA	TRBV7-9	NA	TGTGCCAGCAGCACCGAGAGACCCAACGTGGGGGGAACCTACAATGAGCAGTTCTTC	CASSTERPNVGGTYNEQFF
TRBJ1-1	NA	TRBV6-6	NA	TGTGCCAGCAGTCCCGGCGGGACGGTGAACACTGAAGCTTTCTTT	CASSPGGTVNTEAFF
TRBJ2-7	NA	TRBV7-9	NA	TGTGCCAGCAGCCACTCGACTGGGGGCACTTTAAGCTCCTACGAGCAGTACTTC	CASSHSTGGTLSSYEQYF
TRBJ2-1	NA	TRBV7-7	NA	TGTGCCAGCAGCTTAACCACTATCTCCTACAATGAGCAGTTCTTC	CASSLTTISYNEQFF
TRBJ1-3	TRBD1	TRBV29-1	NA	TGCAGCGTTGATCGTATCGCGCCGGGACAGTCTTCCCTCTCTGGAAACACCATATATTTT	CSVDRIAPGQSSLSGNTIYF
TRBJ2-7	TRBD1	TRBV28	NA	TGTGCCAGCAGTCCCTCAGAGGGACAGGCGTCCTACGAGCAGTACTTC	CASSPSEGQASYEQYF
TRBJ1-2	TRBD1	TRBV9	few	TGTGCCAGCAACTATGGACAGGGGAACTATGGCTACACCTTC	CASNYGQGNYGYTF
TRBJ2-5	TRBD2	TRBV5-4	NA	TGTGCCAGCAGCTTGTTGGGTAGCGGGAAAGAGGAGACCCAGTACTTC	CASSLLGSGKEETQYF
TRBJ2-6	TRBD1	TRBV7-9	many	TGTGCCAGCAGCTTAGCTCTGGGGACAGGGGTGCGCGGGGCCAACGTCCTGACTTTC	CASSLALGTGVRGANVLTF
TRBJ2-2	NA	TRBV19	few	TGTGCCAGTAGGGCAGGGGAGCTGTTTTTT	CASRAGELFF
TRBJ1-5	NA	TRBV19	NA	TGTGCCAGTGGGGGCCAGGTAGTCCAGCCCCAGCATTTT	CASGGQVVQPQHF
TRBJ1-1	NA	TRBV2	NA	TGTGCCAGCAGTGTATCGGACAGAGAAGCTTTCTTT	CASSVSDREAFF
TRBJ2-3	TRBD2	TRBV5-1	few	TGCGCCAGCAGCTTGGAGCTAGCGGGGAGAGATACGCAGTATTTT	CASSLELAGRDTQYF
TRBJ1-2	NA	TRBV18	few	TGTGCCAGCTCCAACATGGAGCAGGGGCGGAAGGGCTACACCTTC	CASSNMEQGRKGYTF
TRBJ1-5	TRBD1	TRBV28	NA	TGTGCCAGCAGTGTGCAGGGGGTCCATCAGCCCCAGCATTTT	CASSVQGVHQPQHF
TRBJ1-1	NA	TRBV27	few	TGTGCCAGCAGGACCGCAACGGGAATGGTCGCTGAAGCTTTCTTT	CASRTATGMVAEAFF
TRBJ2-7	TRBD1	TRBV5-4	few	TGTGCCAGCAGCCCGGGACAGGGGGCGCATGAGCAGTACTTC	CASSPGQGAHEQYF